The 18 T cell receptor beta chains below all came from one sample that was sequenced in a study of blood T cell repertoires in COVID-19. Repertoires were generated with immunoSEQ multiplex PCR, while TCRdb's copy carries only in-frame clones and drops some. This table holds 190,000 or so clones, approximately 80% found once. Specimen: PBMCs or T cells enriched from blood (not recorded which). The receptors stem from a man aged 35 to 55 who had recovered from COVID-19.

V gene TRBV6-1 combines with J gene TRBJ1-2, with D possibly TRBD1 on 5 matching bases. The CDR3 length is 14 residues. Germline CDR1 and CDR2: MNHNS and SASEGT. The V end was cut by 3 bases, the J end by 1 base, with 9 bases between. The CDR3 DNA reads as TGTGCCAGCAGTGACCGGGGGGTTAACTATGGCTACACCTTC. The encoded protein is CASSDRGVNYGYTF.

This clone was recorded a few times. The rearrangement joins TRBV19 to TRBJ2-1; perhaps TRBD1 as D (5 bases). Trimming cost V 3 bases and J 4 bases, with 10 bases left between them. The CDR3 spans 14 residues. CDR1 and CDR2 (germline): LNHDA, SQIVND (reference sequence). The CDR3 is CASSIRVEYNEQFF. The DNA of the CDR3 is TGTGCCAGTAGTATCAGGGTGGAATACAATGAGCAGTTCTTC.

The CDR3, as DNA: TGTGCCATCAGGGACAGGGGGAGCAATCAGCCCCAGCATTTT. Translated: CAIRDRGSNQPQHF. The chain has TRBV10-3 and TRBJ1-5, with 10 nucleotides matching TRBD1. Germline CDR1 and CDR2: ENHRY and SYGVKD. V was pared by 6 bases and J by 1 base, with 0 bases of the junction left unmatched. This CDR3 has 14 amino acids.

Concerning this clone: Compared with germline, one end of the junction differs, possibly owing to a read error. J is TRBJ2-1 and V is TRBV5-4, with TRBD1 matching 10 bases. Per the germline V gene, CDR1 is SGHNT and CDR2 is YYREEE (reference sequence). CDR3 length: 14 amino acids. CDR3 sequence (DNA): TGTGCCAGCAGCCGACAGGGGGCCTATAATGAGCAGTTCTTC. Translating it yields CASSRQGAYNEQFF.

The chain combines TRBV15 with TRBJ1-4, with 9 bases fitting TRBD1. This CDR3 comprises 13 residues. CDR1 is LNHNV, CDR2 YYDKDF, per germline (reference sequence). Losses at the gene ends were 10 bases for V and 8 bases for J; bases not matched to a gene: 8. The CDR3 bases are TGTGCCATTAGGGACAGGGTGACGGAAAAACTGTTTTTT. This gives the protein CAIRDRVTEKLFF.

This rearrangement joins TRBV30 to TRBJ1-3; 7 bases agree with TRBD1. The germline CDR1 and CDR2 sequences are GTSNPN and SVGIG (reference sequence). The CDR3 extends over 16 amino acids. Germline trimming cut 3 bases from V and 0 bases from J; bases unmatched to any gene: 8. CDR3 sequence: CAWRTYGTASGNTIYF. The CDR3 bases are TGTGCCTGGAGAACCTACGGGACAGCCTCTGGAAACACCATATATTTT.

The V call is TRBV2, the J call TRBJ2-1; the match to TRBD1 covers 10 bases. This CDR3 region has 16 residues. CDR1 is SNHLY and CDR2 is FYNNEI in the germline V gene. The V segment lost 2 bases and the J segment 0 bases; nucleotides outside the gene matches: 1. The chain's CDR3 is CASSERTGGSYNEQFF. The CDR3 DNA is TGTGCCAGCAGTGAAAGGACAGGGGGCTCCTACAATGAGCAGTTCTTC.

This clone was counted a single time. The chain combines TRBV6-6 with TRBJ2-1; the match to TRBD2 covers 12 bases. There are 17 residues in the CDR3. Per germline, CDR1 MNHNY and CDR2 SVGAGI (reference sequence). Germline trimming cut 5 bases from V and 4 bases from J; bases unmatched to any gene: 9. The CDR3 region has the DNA TGTGCCAGCAGTCTCCACCGACTAGCGGGGGTTTACAATGAGCAGTTCTTC. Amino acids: CASSLHRLAGVYNEQFF.

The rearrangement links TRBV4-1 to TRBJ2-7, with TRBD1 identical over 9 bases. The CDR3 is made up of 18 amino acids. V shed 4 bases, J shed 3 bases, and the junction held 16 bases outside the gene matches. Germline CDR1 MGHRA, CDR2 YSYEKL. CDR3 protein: CASSPGQGLAGDRYEQYF. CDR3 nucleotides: TGCGCCAGCAGCCCCGGACAGGGGCTCGCGGGAGATCGCTACGAGCAGTACTTC.

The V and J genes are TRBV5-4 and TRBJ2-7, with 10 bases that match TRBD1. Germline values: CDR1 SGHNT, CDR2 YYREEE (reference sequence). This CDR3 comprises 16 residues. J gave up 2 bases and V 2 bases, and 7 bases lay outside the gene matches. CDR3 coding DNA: TGTGCCAGCAGCTTCGGACAGGGGGGCAGACCCTACGAGCAGTACTTC. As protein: CASSFGQGGRPYEQYF. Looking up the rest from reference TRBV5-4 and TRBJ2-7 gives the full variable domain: ETGVTQSPTHLIKTRGQQVTLRCSSQSGHNTVSWYQQALGQGPQFIFQYYREEENGRGNFPPRFSGLQFPNYSSELNVNALELDDSALYLCASSFGQGGRPYEQYFGPGTRLTVT.

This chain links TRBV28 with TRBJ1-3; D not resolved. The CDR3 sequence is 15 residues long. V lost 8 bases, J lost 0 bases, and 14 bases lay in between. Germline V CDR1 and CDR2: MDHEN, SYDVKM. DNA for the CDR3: TGTGCCAGCGGTGGCGCGGTCCTCTCTGGAAACACCATATATTTT. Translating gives CASGGAVLSGNTIYF.

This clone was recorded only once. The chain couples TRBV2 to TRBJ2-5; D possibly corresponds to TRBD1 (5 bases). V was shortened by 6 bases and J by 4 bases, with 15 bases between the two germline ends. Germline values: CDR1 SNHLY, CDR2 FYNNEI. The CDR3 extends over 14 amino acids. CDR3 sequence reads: CASSLRQGRETQYF. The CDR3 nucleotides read TGTGCCAGCAGCCTAAGGCAGGGAAGAGAGACCCAGTACTTC.

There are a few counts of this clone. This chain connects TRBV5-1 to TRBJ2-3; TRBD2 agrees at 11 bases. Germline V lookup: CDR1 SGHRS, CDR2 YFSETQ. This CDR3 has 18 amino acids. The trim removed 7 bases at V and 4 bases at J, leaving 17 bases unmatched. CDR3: CASWPGLLAGARADTQYF. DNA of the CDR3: TGCGCCAGCTGGCCCGGGCTACTAGCGGGGGCTCGCGCAGATACGCAGTATTTT.

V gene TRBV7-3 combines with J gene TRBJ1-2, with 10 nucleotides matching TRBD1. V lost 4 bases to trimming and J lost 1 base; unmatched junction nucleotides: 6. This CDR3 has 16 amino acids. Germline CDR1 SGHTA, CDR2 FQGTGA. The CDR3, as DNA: TGTGCCAGCAGCTCCCGGGACAGGGGAGTTAACTATGGCTACACCTTC. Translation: CASSSRDRGVNYGYTF.

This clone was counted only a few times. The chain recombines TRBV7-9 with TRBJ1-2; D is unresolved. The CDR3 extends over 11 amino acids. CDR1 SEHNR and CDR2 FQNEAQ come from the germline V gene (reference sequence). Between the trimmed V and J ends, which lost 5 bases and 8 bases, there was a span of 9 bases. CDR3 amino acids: CASSEAGGYTF. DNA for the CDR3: TGTGCCAGCAGCGAAGCCGGGGGCTACACCTTC. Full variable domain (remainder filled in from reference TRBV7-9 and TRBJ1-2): DTGVSQNPRHKITKRGQNVTFRCDPISEHNRLYWYRQTLGQGPEFLTYFQNEAQLEKSRLLSDRFSAERPKGSFSTLEIQRTEQGDSAMYLCASSEAGGYTFGSGTRLTVV.

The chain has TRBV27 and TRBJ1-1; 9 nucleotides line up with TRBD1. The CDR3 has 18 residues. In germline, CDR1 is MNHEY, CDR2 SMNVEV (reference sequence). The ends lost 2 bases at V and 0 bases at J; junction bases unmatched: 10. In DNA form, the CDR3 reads TGTGCCAGCAGTTTAAGTCTCGGGACAGGGCTCATGAACACTGAAGCTTTCTTT. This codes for CASSLSLGTGLMNTEAFF.

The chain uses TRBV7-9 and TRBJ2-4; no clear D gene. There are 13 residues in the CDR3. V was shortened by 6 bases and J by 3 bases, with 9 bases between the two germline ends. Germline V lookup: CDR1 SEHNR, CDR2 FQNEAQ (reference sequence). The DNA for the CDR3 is TGTGCCAGCAGTAACAGTAACAAAAACATTCAGTACTTC. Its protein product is CASSNSNKNIQYF.

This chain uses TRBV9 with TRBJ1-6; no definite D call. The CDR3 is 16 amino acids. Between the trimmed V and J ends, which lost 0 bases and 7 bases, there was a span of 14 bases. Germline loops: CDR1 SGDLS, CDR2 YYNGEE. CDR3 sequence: CASSVATPSINSPLHF. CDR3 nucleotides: TGTGCCAGCAGCGTAGCTACCCCCTCAATCAATTCACCCCTCCACTTT.